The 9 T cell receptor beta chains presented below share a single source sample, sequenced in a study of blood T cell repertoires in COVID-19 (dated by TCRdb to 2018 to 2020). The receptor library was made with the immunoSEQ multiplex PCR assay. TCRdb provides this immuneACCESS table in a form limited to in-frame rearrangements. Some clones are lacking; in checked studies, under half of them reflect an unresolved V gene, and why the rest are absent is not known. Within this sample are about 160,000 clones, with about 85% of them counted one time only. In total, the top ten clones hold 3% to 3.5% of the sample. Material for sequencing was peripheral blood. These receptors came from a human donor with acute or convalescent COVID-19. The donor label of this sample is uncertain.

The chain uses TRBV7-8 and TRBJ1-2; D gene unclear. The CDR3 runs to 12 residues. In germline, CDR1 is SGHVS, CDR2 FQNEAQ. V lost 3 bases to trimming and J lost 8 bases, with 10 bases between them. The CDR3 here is CASSFGDQGYTF. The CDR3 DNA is TGTGCCAGCAGCTTCGGTGATCAAGGCTACACCTTC.

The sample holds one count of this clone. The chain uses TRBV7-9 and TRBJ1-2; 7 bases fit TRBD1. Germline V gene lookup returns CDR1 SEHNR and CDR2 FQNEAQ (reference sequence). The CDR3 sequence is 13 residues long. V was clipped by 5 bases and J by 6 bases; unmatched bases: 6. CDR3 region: CASSVVGTDGYTF. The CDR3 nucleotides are TGTGCCAGCAGCGTCGTGGGGACAGATGGCTACACCTTC.

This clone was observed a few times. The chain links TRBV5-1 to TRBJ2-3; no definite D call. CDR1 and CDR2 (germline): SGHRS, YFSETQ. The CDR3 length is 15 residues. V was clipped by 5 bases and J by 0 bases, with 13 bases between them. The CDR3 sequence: CASRGRTTSTDTQYF. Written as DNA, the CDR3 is TGCGCCAGCAGGGGCAGAACCACTAGCACAGATACGCAGTATTTT.

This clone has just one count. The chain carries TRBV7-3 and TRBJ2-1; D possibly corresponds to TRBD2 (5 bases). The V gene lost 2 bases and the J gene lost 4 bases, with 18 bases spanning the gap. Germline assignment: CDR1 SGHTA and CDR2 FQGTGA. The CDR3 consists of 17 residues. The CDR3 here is CASSLQSPGILYNEQFF. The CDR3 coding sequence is TGTGCCAGCAGCTTACAGAGTCCGGGGATCCTTTACAATGAGCAGTTCTTC.

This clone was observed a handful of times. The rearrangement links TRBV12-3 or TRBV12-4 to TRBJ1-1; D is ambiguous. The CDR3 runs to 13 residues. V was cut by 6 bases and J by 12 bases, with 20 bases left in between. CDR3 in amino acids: CASRTDLTSTTFF. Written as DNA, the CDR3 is TGTGCCAGCAGAACAGACCTGACGAGTACAACTTTCTTT.

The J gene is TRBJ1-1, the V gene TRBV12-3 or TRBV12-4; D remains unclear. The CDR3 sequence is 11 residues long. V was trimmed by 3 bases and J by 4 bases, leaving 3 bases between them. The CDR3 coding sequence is TGTGCCAGCAGTTTTCTCACTGAAGCTTTCTTT. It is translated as CASSFLTEAFF.

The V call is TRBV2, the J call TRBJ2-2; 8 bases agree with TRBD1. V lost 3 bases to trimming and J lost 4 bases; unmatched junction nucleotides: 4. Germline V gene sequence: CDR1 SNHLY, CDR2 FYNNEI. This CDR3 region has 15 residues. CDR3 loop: CASSEQGAPTGELFF. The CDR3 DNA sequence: TGTGCCAGCAGTGAGCAGGGGGCCCCCACCGGGGAGCTGTTTTTT. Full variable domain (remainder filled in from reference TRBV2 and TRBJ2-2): EPEVTQTPSHQVTQMGQEVILRCVPISNHLYFYWYRQILGQKVEFLVSFYNNEISEKSEIFDDQFSVERPDGSNFTLKIRSTKLEDSAMYFCASSEQGAPTGELFFGEGSRLTVL.

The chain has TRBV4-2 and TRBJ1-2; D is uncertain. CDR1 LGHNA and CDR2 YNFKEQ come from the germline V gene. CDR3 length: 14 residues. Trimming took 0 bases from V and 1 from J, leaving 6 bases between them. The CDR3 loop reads CASSQDGSNYGYTF. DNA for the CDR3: TGTGCCAGCAGCCAAGATGGGAGTAACTATGGCTACACCTTC.

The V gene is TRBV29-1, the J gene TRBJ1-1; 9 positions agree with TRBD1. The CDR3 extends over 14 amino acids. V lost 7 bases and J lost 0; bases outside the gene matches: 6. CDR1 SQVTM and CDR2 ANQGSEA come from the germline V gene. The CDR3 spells CSAGTGTMNTEAFF. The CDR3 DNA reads TGCAGCGCCGGGACAGGGACCATGAACACTGAAGCTTTCTTT.